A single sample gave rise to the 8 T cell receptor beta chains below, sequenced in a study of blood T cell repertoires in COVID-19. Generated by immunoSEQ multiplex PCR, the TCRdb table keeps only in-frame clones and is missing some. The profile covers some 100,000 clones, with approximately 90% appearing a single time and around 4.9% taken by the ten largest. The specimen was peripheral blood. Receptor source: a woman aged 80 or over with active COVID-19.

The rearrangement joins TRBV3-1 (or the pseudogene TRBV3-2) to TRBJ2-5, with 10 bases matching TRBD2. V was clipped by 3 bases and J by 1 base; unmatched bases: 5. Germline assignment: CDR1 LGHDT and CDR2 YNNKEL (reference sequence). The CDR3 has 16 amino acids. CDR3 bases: TGTGCCAGCAGCCAGGCGGTAGCGGGAGGCCAAGAGACCCAGTACTTC. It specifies CASSQAVAGGQETQYF.

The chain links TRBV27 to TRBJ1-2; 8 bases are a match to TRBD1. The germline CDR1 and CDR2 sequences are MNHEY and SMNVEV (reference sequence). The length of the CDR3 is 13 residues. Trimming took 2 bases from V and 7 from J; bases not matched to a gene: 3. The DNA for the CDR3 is TGTGCCAGCAGTTTACAGGGGGCCGGTGGCTACACCTTC. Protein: CASSLQGAGGYTF.

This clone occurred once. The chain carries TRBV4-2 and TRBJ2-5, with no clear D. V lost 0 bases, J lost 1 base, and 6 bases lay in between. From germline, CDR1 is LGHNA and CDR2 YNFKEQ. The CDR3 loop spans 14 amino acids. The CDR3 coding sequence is TGTGCCAGCAGCCAAGAATACACCCAAGAGACCCAGTACTTC. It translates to CASSQEYTQETQYF.

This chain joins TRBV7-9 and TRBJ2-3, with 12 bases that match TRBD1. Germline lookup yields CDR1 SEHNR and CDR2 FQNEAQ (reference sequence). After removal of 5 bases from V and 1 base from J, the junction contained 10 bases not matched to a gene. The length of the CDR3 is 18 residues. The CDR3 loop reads CASSTRDRGRLRTDTQYF. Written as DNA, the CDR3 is TGTGCCAGCAGCACCCGGGACAGGGGGCGTCTTCGCACAGATACGCAGTATTTT.

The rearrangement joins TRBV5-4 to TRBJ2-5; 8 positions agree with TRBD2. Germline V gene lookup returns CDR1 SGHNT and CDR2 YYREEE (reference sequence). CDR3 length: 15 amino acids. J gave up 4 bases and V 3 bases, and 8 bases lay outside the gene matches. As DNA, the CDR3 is TGTGCCAGCAGCTCCCGGGGGGGAATCCGAGAGACCCAGTACTTC. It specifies CASSSRGGIRETQYF.

CDR3 sequence (DNA): TGTGCCAGCAGCTCTAGCGGGACTTACTACGAGCAGTACTTC. Protein sequence: CASSSSGTYYEQYF. The V gene is TRBV7-2, the J gene TRBJ2-7, with 9 bases matching TRBD2. The CDR3 has 14 amino acids. CDR1 SGHTA and CDR2 FQGNSA come from the germline V gene. With V trimmed by 4 bases and J by 3 bases, 4 bases remained unmatched.

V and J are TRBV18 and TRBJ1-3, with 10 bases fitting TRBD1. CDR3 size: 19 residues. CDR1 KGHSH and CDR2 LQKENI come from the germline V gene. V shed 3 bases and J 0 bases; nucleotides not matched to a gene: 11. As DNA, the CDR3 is TGTGCCAGCTCACCCAACTGGACAGGGGGTTCTAACTCTGGAAACACCATATATTTT. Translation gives CASSPNWTGGSNSGNTIYF.

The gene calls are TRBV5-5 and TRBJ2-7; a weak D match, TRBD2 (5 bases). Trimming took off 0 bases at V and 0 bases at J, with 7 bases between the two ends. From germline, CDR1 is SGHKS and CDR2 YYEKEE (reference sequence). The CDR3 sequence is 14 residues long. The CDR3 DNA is TGTGCCAGCAGCTTGGACGGGAACTCCTACGAGCAGTACTTC. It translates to CASSLDGNSYEQYF.